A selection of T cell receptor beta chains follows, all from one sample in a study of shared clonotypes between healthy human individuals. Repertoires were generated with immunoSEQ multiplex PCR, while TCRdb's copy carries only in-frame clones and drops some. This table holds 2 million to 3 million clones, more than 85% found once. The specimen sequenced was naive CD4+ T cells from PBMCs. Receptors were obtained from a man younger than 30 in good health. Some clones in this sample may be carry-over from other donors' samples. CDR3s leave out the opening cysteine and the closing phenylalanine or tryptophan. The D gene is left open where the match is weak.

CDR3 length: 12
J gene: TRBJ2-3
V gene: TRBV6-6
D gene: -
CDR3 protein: ASSYGGVEDTQY

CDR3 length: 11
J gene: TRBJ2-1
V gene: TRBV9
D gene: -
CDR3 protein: ASTLAPGNEQF

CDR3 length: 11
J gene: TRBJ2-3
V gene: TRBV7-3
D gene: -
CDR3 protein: ASSSPGTDTQY

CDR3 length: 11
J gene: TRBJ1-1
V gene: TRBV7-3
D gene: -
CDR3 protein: ASSSQLDTEAF

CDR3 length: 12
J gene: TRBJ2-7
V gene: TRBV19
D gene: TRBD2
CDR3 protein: ASSLTSGPYEQY

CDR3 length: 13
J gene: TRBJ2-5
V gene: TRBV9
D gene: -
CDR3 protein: ASSVGGTPQETQY

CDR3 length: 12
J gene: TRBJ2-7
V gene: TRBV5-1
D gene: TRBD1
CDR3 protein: ASSRGQDSYEQY

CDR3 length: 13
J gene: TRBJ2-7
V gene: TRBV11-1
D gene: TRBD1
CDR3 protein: ASSPSWDRSYEQY

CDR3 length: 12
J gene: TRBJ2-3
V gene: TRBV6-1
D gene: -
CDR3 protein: ASSDRGFTDTQY

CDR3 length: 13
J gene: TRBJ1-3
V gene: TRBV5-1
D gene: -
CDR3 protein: ASTPTTGSGNTIY

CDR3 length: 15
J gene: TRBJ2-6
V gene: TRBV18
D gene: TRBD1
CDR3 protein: ASSSGQPSSGANVLT

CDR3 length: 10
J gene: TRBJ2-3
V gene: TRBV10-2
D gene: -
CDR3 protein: ASSGGTDTQY

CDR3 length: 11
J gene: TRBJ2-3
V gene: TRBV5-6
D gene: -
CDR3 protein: ASSQGSTDTQY

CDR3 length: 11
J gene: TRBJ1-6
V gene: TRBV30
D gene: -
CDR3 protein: AWSVQEASPLH

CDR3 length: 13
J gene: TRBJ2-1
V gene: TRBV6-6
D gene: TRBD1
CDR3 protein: ASRDRTGGSNEQF

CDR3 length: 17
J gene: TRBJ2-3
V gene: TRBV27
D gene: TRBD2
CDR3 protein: ASSLRGLAGTSSTDTQY

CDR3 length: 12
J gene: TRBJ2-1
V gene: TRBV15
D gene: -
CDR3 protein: ATSRDERSNEQF

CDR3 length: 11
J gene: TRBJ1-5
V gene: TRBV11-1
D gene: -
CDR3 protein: ASSFSFDQPQH

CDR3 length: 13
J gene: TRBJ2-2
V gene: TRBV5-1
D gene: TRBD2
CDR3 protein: ASRTSGRGAGELF

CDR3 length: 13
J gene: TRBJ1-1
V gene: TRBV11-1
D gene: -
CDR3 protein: ASSPHLAVKIEAF

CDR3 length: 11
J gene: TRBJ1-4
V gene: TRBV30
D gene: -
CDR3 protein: AWSVMLENQLF

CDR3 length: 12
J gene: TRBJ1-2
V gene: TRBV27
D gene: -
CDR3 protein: ASSSSTGPYGYT

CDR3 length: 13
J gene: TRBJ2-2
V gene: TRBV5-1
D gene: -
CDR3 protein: ASSFSWGPTGELF

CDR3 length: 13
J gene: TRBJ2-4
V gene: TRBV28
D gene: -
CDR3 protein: ASSRLQIAKNIQY

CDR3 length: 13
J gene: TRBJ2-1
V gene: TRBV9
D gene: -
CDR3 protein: ASSVVAESYNEQF

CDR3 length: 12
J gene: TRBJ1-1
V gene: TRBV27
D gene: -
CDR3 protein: ASSFDTGSTEAF

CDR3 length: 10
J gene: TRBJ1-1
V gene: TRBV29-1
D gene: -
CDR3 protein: SATQSNTEAF

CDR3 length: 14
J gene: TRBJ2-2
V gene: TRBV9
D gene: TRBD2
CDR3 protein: ASSSGLVGITGELF

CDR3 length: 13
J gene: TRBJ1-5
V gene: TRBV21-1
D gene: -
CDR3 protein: ASSNSGQGDQPQH

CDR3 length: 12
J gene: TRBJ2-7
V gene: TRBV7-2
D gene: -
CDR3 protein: ASSFHRQSYEQY

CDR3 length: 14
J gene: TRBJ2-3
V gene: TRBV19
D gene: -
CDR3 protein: ASSSPAGWGTDTQY

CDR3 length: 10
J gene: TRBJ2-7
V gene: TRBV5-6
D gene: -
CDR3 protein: ASSRDPYEQY

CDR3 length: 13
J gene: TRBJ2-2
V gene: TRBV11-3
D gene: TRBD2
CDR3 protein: ASSHLRGVTGELF

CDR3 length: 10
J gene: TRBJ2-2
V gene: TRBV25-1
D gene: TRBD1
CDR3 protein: ANEGAGGELF

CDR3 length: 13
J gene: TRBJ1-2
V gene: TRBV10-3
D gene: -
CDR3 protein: AISESGGPNYGYT

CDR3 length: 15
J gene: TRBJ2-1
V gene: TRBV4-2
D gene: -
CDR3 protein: ASSQEAILHSYNEQF

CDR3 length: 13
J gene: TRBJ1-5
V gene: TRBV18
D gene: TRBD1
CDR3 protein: ASSPRGGGYGPQH

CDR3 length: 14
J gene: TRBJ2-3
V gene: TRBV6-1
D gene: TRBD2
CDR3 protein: ASSGRPAGSRDTQY

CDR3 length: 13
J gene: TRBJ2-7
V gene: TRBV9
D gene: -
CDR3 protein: ASSVVARGPAEQY